Below are 21 T cell receptor beta chains sequenced from a single sample in a study of blood T cell repertoires in COVID-19. Measured with immunoSEQ multiplex PCR; TCRdb has only the in-frame clones, and not every one. The data show fewer than 500,000 clones, with roughly 87% seen just once and about 0.75% held by the top ten. Sequenced input: PBMCs or T cells enriched from blood (not recorded which). These receptors were obtained from a woman aged 18-29 years who had recovered from COVID-19.

This clone was recorded only once. The J gene is TRBJ1-2, the V gene TRBV19; a weak D match, TRBD1 (6 bases). CDR1 and CDR2 (germline): LNHDA, SQIVND (reference sequence). CDR3 length: 15 residues. The V and J ends lost 2 bases and 3 bases respectively, with 13 bases between them. The CDR3 DNA sequence: TGTGCCAGTAGTATACTCTACCGGACAGACTATGGCTACACCTTC. This gives the protein CASSILYRTDYGYTF.

The rearrangement links TRBV5-6 to TRBJ2-3, with TRBD2 identical over 9 bases. V lost 1 base, J lost 4 bases, and 7 bases stayed unmatched. This CDR3 spans 16 amino acids. Germline values: CDR1 SGHDT, CDR2 YYEEEE. CDR3 region: CASSLLTGGGADTQYF. CDR3 in DNA: TGTGCCAGCAGCTTGCTAACGGGCGGGGGGGCAGATACGCAGTATTTT. Filled out from reference TRBV5-6 and TRBJ2-3, the complete variable domain reads DAGVTQSPTHLIKTRGQQVTLRCSPKSGHDTVSWYQQALGQGPQFIFQYYEEEERQRGNFPDRFSGHQFPNYSSELNVNALLLGDSALYLCASSLLTGGGADTQYFGPGTRLTVL.

The gene calls are TRBV4-2 and TRBJ1-2; a possible D gene is TRBD1 (5 bases). Germline assignment: CDR1 LGHNA and CDR2 YNFKEQ. The CDR3 contains 16 residues. Trimming cost V 4 bases and J 4 bases, with 19 bases left between them. The CDR3: CASSPIRSDTAYGYTF. The CDR3 DNA reads as TGTGCCAGCAGCCCGATACGATCGGACACGGCCTATGGCTACACCTTC.

This clone was seen only a few times. The chain combines TRBV7-9 with TRBJ2-5; TRBD1 matches 10 bases. Losses at the gene ends were 2 bases for V and 3 bases for J; bases not matched to a gene: 6. The CDR3 runs 16 residues. Germline V CDR1 and CDR2: SEHNR, FQNEAQ (reference sequence). CDR3 in amino acids: CASSLMGQGREETQYF. CDR3 coding DNA: TGTGCCAGCAGCTTAATGGGACAGGGGCGGGAAGAGACCCAGTACTTC.

The rearrangement links TRBV9 to TRBJ1-1; D is uncertain. V was pared by 0 bases and J by 2 bases, with 5 bases between. CDR1 SGDLS and CDR2 YYNGEE come from the germline V gene. The CDR3 consists of 13 residues. In DNA form, the CDR3 reads TGTGCCAGCAGCGTAGGGCCCAACACTGAAGCTTTCTTT. It encodes CASSVGPNTEAFF.

V usage is TRBV7-6 and J usage is TRBJ2-1; D is ambiguous. CDR1 and CDR2 from the germline V gene are SGHVS and FNYEAQ. V was clipped by 5 bases and J by 10 bases, with 21 bases between them. The length of the CDR3 is 15 residues. CDR3 nucleotide sequence: TGTGCCAGCAGCCCTTTCGCAAGTGTTACAACCGAGCAGTTCTTC. It codes for CASSPFASVTTEQFF.

The CDR3 loop is CASSSIAGGPEQFF. CDR3 sequence (DNA): TGTGCCAGCAGCTCCATAGCGGGGGGGCCTGAGCAGTTCTTC. V is TRBV7-3 and J is TRBJ2-1; 11 nucleotides align to TRBD2. V was clipped by 4 bases and J by 9 bases; unmatched bases: 5. Per the germline V gene, CDR1 is SGHTA and CDR2 is FQGTGA. The CDR3 is 14 residues long.

The gene calls are TRBV11-2 and TRBJ1-3; a weak D match, TRBD1 (6 bases). Germline CDR1 and CDR2: SGHAT and FQNNGV. Between the trimmed V and J ends, which lost 3 bases and 2 bases, there was a span of 23 bases. The CDR3 has 19 residues. CDR3: CASSLPPWRGGWAGNTIYF. In DNA, the CDR3 is TGTGCCAGCAGCTTGCCCCCTTGGCGAGGGGGTTGGGCTGGAAACACCATATATTTT.

The chain carries TRBV7-9 and TRBJ2-5; D might be TRBD2 (6 bases). CDR3 size: 14 residues. V lost 5 bases and J 2 bases, leaving 12 bases between the germline ends. Germline CDR1 and CDR2: SEHNR and FQNEAQ (reference sequence). CDR3 residues: CASSPGTLQETQYF. The CDR3 nucleotides are TGTGCCAGCAGCCCCGGGACTTTGCAAGAGACCCAGTACTTC. Looking up the rest from reference TRBV7-9 and TRBJ2-5 gives the full variable domain: DTGVSQNPRHKITKRGQNVTFRCDPISEHNRLYWYRQTLGQGPEFLTYFQNEAQLEKSRLLSDRFSAERPKGSFSTLEIQRTEQGDSAMYLCASSPGTLQETQYFGPGTRLLVL.

The chain employs TRBV6-1 and TRBJ1-5; 8 bases agree with TRBD1. Germline assignment: CDR1 MNHNS and CDR2 SASEGT. This CDR3 is 13 amino acids long. The V segment lost 5 bases and the J segment 5 bases; nucleotides outside the gene matches: 2. CDR3 nucleotide sequence: TGTGCCAGCAGTTTGACAGGGGATCAGCCCCAGCATTTT. Protein: CASSLTGDQPQHF.

V is TRBV5-1 and J is TRBJ2-2; TRBD1 aligns across 9 bases. The trim removed 4 bases at V and 6 bases at J, leaving 4 bases unmatched. The CDR3 loop spans 14 amino acids. Germline values: CDR1 SGHRS, CDR2 YFSETQ. CDR3 region: CASSVQGASGELFF. Written as DNA, the CDR3 is TGCGCCAGCAGCGTACAGGGGGCGTCCGGGGAGCTGTTTTTT.

The chain couples TRBV14 to TRBJ2-2; a weak D match, TRBD1 (6 bases). The CDR3 consists of 15 residues. Per the germline V gene, CDR1 is SGHDN and CDR2 is FVKESK. Trimming stripped 6 bases from V and 1 base from J, with 12 bases between. The CDR3 region is CASRLGQLNTGELFF. The CDR3 DNA reads as TGTGCCAGCAGACTTGGACAGTTGAACACCGGGGAGCTGTTTTTT.

The chain links TRBV30 to TRBJ2-2; 9 bases are shared with TRBD2. This CDR3 region has 14 residues. V lost 4 bases and J lost 7; bases outside the gene matches: 7. Germline CDR1 GTSNPN, CDR2 SVGIG (reference sequence). This chain's CDR3 is CAWMMGLAGGELFF. The DNA of the CDR3 is TGTGCCTGGATGATGGGACTAGCTGGCGGGGAGCTGTTTTTT.

For the CDR3, the DNA is TGTGCCAGCAGTGACCGGGACAGGGGAAACACTGAAGCTTTCTTT. Its protein product is CASSDRDRGNTEAFF. The chain is built from TRBV27 and TRBJ1-1; 10 bases map to TRBD1. This CDR3 comprises 15 residues. Germline lookup yields CDR1 MNHEY and CDR2 SMNVEV (reference sequence). V shed 5 bases and J 2 bases; nucleotides not matched to a gene: 5.

V usage is TRBV28 and J usage is TRBJ1-5; tentatively, D is TRBD1 (6 bases). The CDR3 is 16 amino acids. Per the germline V gene, CDR1 is MDHEN and CDR2 is SYDVKM. The V gene lost 7 bases and the J gene lost 5 bases, with 21 bases spanning the gap. The CDR3 loop is CASMTTGGGVDQPQHF. Here the CDR3 DNA reads TGTGCCAGCATGACAACGGGGGGGGGCGTGGATCAGCCCCAGCATTTT.

This clone was detected only once. CDR3 sequence: CASAPLSVAGNEQFF. DNA of the CDR3: TGTGCCAGCGCACCTCTAAGTGTTGCAGGTAATGAGCAGTTCTTC. The chain couples TRBV9 to TRBJ2-1; D is ambiguous. Trimming took off 7 bases at V and 7 bases at J, with 21 bases between the two ends. The CDR3 spans 15 residues. Per the germline V gene, CDR1 is SGDLS and CDR2 is YYNGEE.

V gene TRBV10-2 combines with J gene TRBJ1-1; 10 bases match TRBD1. V gave up 5 bases and J gave up 2 bases; unmatched junction bases: 2. CDR1 is WSHSY and CDR2 is SAAADI in the germline V gene. This CDR3 contains 14 residues. The CDR3 region is CASSRQGANTEAFF. As DNA, the CDR3 is TGCGCCAGCAGTCGACAGGGGGCCAACACTGAAGCTTTCTTT.

This clone has more than one count but fewer than ten. CDR3 nucleotides: TGTGCCAGCAGTGGACAGGCGAACACTGAAGCTTTCTTT. It encodes CASSGQANTEAFF. The chain recombines TRBV2 with TRBJ1-1; TRBD1 might be the D (6 bases). The germline gives CDR1 SNHLY, CDR2 FYNNEI. This CDR3 region has 13 residues. Between the trimmed V and J ends, which lost 4 bases and 1 base, there was a span of 7 bases.

As DNA, the CDR3 is TGTGCCAGCAGCCAAGAGAACGTTCTTAGGGGGGCTTTCTTT. Amino acid sequence: CASSQENVLRGAFF. The chain employs TRBV14 and TRBJ1-1, with D perhaps TRBD1 (6 bases). CDR1 is SGHDN, CDR2 FVKESK, per germline. Trimming took 0 bases from V and 11 from J, leaving 16 bases between them. The CDR3 length is 14 residues.

V is TRBV5-8 and J is TRBJ1-5; the D gene is possibly TRBD1 (6 bases). This CDR3 has 11 amino acids. Trimming shortened V by 4 bases and J by 8 bases, and 7 bases separated the two germline ends. Germline assignment: CDR1 SGHTS and CDR2 YDEGEE. CDR3 sequence reads: CASSNREPQHF. Here the CDR3 DNA reads TGTGCCAGCAGCAACAGGGAGCCCCAGCATTTT.

Notes on this clone: This specimen includes other DNA sequences encoding the same CDR3. This sequence joins TRBV11-3 and TRBJ2-2, with no clear D. The germline V gene has CDR1 SGHNT and CDR2 YENEEA. The V end lost 1 base, the J end lost 2 bases, and 5 bases lay between the germline ends. The CDR3 loop spans 14 amino acids. In DNA, the CDR3 is TGTGCCAGCAGCTTAGGAGGTAACACCGGGGAGCTGTTTTTT. Translating it yields CASSLGGNTGELFF.